This TCR beta chain appears in the sequencing data of a study of T cells in Graves' hyperthyroidism and ophthalmopathy. This clonotype has ten or more counts. Extraction of PBMCs used about 9.2 ml of fresh peripheral blood. This CDR3 comprises 15 residues. CDR1 is LGHDT and CDR2 is YNNKEL in the germline V gene (reference sequence). Trimming removed 5 bases at V and 2 bases at J, with 13 bases between. TCR beta CDR3 sequences were amplified from RNA transcripts. The HTBI set primed first-round TCR CDR3 RT-PCR. Using its own MiXCR run on the multiplex PCR reads, TCRdb lists one record per CDR3 protein. The profile covers around 700,000 distinct CDR3 sequences, with over 15% appearing a single time and 16% taken by the ten largest.

The receptor was isolated from a woman between 45 and 60 years old with Graves' hyperthyroidism that later progressed to Graves' ophthalmopathy. Sequenced: blood. The V and J genes are TRBV3-1 and TRBJ1-3; D call uncertain. CDR3 sequence: CASSTTSGPGNTIYF. CDR3 DNA sequence: TGTGCCAGCAGCACTACTTCCGGACCTGGAAACACCATATATTTT.